A single sample is the source of the 28 T cell receptor beta chains below, sequenced in a study of T cell responses to AZD1222 COVID-19 vaccine. TCRdb's copy holds only in-frame clones and misses some; the assay was immunoSEQ multiplex PCR. The repertoire holds around 210,000 clones, roughly 94% seen once, with approximately 1.7% in the top ten. The material was peripheral blood, obtained 28 days after the second dose of the MenACWY control vaccine. These receptors originate from an adult who received the MenACWY meningococcal vaccine as a control.

The rearrangement joins TRBV10-3 to TRBJ2-7; unclear D gene. CDR1 is ENHRY and CDR2 is SYGVKD in the germline V gene. Trimming shortened V by 2 bases and J by 3 bases, and 8 bases separated the two germline ends. CDR3 length: 13 residues. CDR3 in DNA: TGTGCCATCAGTGAGGGCCTTCTCTACGAGCAGTACTTC. Translated: CAISEGLLYEQYF.

The chain uses TRBV28 and TRBJ1-2; D perhaps matches TRBD1 (6 bases). The germline V gene encodes CDR1 MDHEN and CDR2 SYDVKM. This CDR3 is built from 13 residues. The germline V and J ends were trimmed by 5 bases and 2 bases, with 9 bases remaining between them. CDR3 region: CASSETGNYGYTF. DNA of the CDR3: TGTGCCAGCAGTGAAACAGGGAACTATGGCTACACCTTC.

V usage is TRBV6-5 and J usage is TRBJ2-2; 8 nucleotides match TRBD1. With 0 bases clipped from V and 4 bases from J, the junction kept 4 bases outside the gene matches. There are 16 residues in the CDR3. Germline V gene data show CDR1 as MNHEY and CDR2 as SVGAGI. CDR3 residues: CASSYSGTGITGELFF. Written as DNA, the CDR3 is TGTGCCAGCAGTTACTCCGGGACAGGAATCACCGGGGAGCTGTTTTTT.

The chain is built from TRBV11-3 and TRBJ2-3; D tentatively reads TRBD1 or TRBD2 (5 bases each). There are 14 residues in the CDR3. Deletions cut 5 bases from V and 0 bases from J, with 9 bases between. Germline V gene lookup returns CDR1 SGHNT and CDR2 YENEEA. The CDR3 DNA follows: TGTGCCAGCAGCCGGGGCCGTAGCACAGATACGCAGTATTTT. Translated, it gives CASSRGRSTDTQYF.

This chain connects TRBV10-3 to TRBJ2-1, with 14 nucleotides matching TRBD2. The trim removed 5 bases at V and 8 bases at J, leaving 14 bases unmatched. Looked up from germline, CDR1 is ENHRY and CDR2 is SYGVKD. The CDR3 has 18 residues. For the CDR3, the DNA is TGTGCCATCAGTCCGGGACTAGCGGGGGTTTACGACCTCGATGAGCAGTTCTTC. Residues: CAISPGLAGVYDLDEQFF.

The J gene is TRBJ2-5, the V gene TRBV10-3; D remains unclear. Germline CDR1 and CDR2: ENHRY and SYGVKD. V was cut by 3 bases and J by 3 bases, with 8 bases left in between. The CDR3 contains 13 residues. CDR3 nucleotide sequence: TGTGCCATCAGTGATTGGACGGAAGAGACCCAGTACTTC. Translating gives CAISDWTEETQYF.

This chain uses TRBV11-2 with TRBJ2-3; D unresolved. V lost 4 bases and J 1 base, leaving 15 bases between the germline ends. The V gene's germline CDR1 is SGHAT and CDR2 FQNNGV. This CDR3 spans 16 amino acids. This chain's CDR3 is CASSSGRSIGTDTQYF. The CDR3 DNA sequence: TGTGCCAGCAGCTCCGGACGGTCTATAGGCACAGATACGCAGTATTTT.

The rearrangement uses TRBV2 and TRBJ1-1; D not resolved. Germline V lookup: CDR1 SNHLY, CDR2 FYNNEI. CDR3 length: 12 residues. Trimming removed 8 bases from V and 4 bases from J, with 11 bases in between. CDR3 sequence (DNA): TGTGCCAGCTTACCAACGGGCACTGAAGCTTTCTTT. It yields the protein CASLPTGTEAFF. Drawing the rest from reference TRBV2 and TRBJ1-1, the complete variable domain is EPEVTQTPSHQVTQMGQEVILRCVPISNHLYFYWYRQILGQKVEFLVSFYNNEISEKSEIFDDQFSVERPDGSNFTLKIRSTKLEDSAMYFCASLPTGTEAFFGQGTRLTVV.

The V call is TRBV5-1, the J call TRBJ2-2; no reliable D call. This CDR3 region has 14 residues. V was shortened by 5 bases and J by 0 bases, with 8 bases between the two germline ends. CDR1 and CDR2 (germline): SGHRS, YFSETQ. CDR3 protein: CASRGVANTGELFF. CDR3 sequence (DNA): TGCGCCAGCAGAGGTGTAGCGAACACCGGGGAGCTGTTTTTT. Full variable domain (rest looked up from reference TRBV5-1 and TRBJ2-2): KAGVTQTPRYLIKTRGQQVTLSCSPISGHRSVSWYQQTPGQGLQFLFEYFSETQRNKGNFPGRFSGRQFSNSRSEMNVSTLELGDSALYLCASRGVANTGELFFGEGSRLTVL.

CDR3 amino acids: CASSLSPEGNQPQHF. CDR3 DNA sequence: TGTGCCAGCAGCTTGAGTCCTGAGGGTAATCAGCCCCAGCATTTT. The V gene is TRBV5-4, the J gene TRBJ1-5; D remains unclear. Trimming shortened V by 1 base and J by 4 bases, and 12 bases separated the two germline ends. The CDR3 is 15 amino acids. Per germline, CDR1 SGHNT and CDR2 YYREEE (reference sequence).

The CDR3 region is CASSQELAGSQSTDTQYF. Here the CDR3 DNA reads TGTGCCAGCAGCCAGGAGCTAGCGGGAAGCCAATCCACAGATACGCAGTATTTT. This chain uses TRBV4-2 with TRBJ2-3; 9 bases are shared with TRBD2. J gave up 2 bases and V 3 bases, and 12 bases lay outside the gene matches. Germline V gene lookup returns CDR1 LGHNA and CDR2 YNFKEQ. The CDR3 contains 18 residues.

The chain carries TRBV6-5 and TRBJ1-1; D is ambiguous. Trimming shortened V by 0 bases and J by 4 bases, and 9 bases separated the two germline ends. Germline V CDR1 and CDR2: MNHEY, SVGAGI. The CDR3 has 14 residues. CDR3 sequence (DNA): TGTGCCAGCAGTTACTCGATTAGGGCCACTGAAGCTTTCTTT. Translated, it gives CASSYSIRATEAFF.

This clone has a single count. The chain recombines TRBV27 with TRBJ1-1; D ambiguous. V shed 6 bases and J shed 6 bases, with 14 bases lying between them. The germline V gene encodes CDR1 MNHEY and CDR2 SMNVEV (reference sequence). CDR3 size: 13 residues. The CDR3 nucleotides read TGTGCCAGCAGCACAAGGGAGGAAGCTGAAGCTTTCTTT. This encodes CASSTREEAEAFF.

This chain connects TRBV7-8 to TRBJ1-6; tentative D call: TRBD1 (5 bases). Trimming pared 0 bases from V and 0 bases from J, leaving 9 bases between. CDR3 length: 17 residues. Germline V gives CDR1 SGHVS, CDR2 FQNEAQ. DNA of the CDR3: TGTGCCAGCAGCTTAGCGAGTGGGGGCTCCTATAATTCACCCCTCCACTTT. Translation: CASSLASGGSYNSPLHF.

V is TRBV24-1 and J is TRBJ2-5, with D possibly being TRBD1 or TRBD2 (5 bases each). CDR1 KGHDR and CDR2 SFDVKD come from the germline V gene. The V end lost 4 bases, the J end lost 3 bases, and 17 bases lay between the germline ends. CDR3 length: 16 amino acids. In nucleotides, the CDR3 is TGTGCCACCAGTGACGGGACGGACCTCCTTAAAGAGACCCAGTACTTC. As protein: CATSDGTDLLKETQYF.

The CDR3 loop reads CASSRATSGAETQYF. The CDR3 DNA reads TGTGCCAGCAGTCGGGCGACTAGCGGGGCTGAGACCCAGTACTTC. The chain uses TRBV5-4 and TRBJ2-5; 11 bases are a match to TRBD2. The CDR3 has 15 residues. The V gene end was trimmed by 5 bases and the J gene end by 5 bases; junction bases not matched to a gene: 8. Germline assignment: CDR1 SGHNT and CDR2 YYREEE (reference sequence).

The table lists this clone with a count of one. The chain couples TRBV7-9 to TRBJ1-4, with TRBD1 identical over 8 bases. The germline gives CDR1 SEHNR, CDR2 FQNEAQ (reference sequence). After removal of 3 bases from V and 4 bases from J, the junction contained 4 bases not matched to a gene. The CDR3 consists of 15 residues. The CDR3 nucleotides read TGTGCCAGCAGCTTCCGGGGACAGGATAATGAAAAACTGTTTTTT. Protein: CASSFRGQDNEKLFF.

This clone was observed once. The rearrangement links TRBV9 to TRBJ2-7, with 11 bases aligning to TRBD1. This CDR3 contains 17 residues. The V gene end was trimmed by 3 bases and the J gene end by 0 bases; junction bases not matched to a gene: 8. CDR1 and CDR2 (germline): SGDLS, YYNGEE. The CDR3, as DNA: TGTGCCAGCAGCGCCCCCGTGGGACAGGGGGTCTCCTACGAGCAGTACTTC. Translated, it gives CASSAPVGQGVSYEQYF.

The chain links TRBV4-3 to TRBJ2-5; the D call may be TRBD1 or TRBD2 (6 bases each). Trimming stripped 3 bases from V and 3 bases from J, with 8 bases between. The germline V gene has CDR1 LGHNA and CDR2 YSLEER. The CDR3 length is 13 residues. The CDR3 region has the DNA TGCGCCAGCAGCCAGGGGGGCGAAGAGACCCAGTACTTC. Translated: CASSQGGEETQYF.

This rearrangement joins TRBV7-8 to TRBJ1-4; 10 nucleotides match TRBD1. The ends lost 5 bases at V and 8 bases at J; junction bases unmatched: 8. The CDR3 contains 15 residues. Germline CDR1 is SGHVS and CDR2 is FQNEAQ. The CDR3 DNA is TGTGCCAGCAGCCTCGCCCGGGACAGGGGAGAAAAACTGTTTTTT. It codes for CASSLARDRGEKLFF. The full variable domain, with the rest looked up from reference TRBV7-8 and TRBJ1-4, is GAGVSQSPRYKVAKRGQDVALRCDPISGHVSLFWYQQALGQGPEFLTYFQNEAQLDKSGLPSDRFFAERPEGSVSTLKIQRTQQEDSAVYLCASSLARDRGEKLFFGSGTQLSVL.

The sample holds a few counts of this clone. This chain joins TRBV11-3 and TRBJ1-5; no clear D. Germline CDR1 reads SGHNT; CDR2 reads YENEEA. The CDR3 runs 15 residues. Trimming pared 8 bases from V and 8 bases from J, leaving 22 bases between. The CDR3 is CASATRPRWGEPQHF. CDR3 nucleotides: TGTGCCAGCGCCACCCGCCCGCGGTGGGGAGAGCCCCAGCATTTT.

The V call is TRBV2, the J call TRBJ2-3; 8 positions match TRBD2. The trim removed 6 bases at V and 3 bases at J, leaving 8 bases unmatched. CDR3 length: 15 amino acids. In germline, CDR1 is SNHLY, CDR2 FYNNEI. The CDR3: CASRPGTRGTDTQYF. CDR3 sequence (DNA): TGTGCCAGCAGACCCGGGACTAGAGGGACAGATACGCAGTATTTT.

The gene calls are TRBV5-1 and TRBJ1-5, with D perhaps matching TRBD1 (5 bases). Trimming cost V 4 bases and J 6 bases, with 17 bases left between them. This CDR3 is 15 amino acids long. Germline assignment: CDR1 SGHRS and CDR2 YFSETQ. The CDR3 nucleotides are TGCGCCAGCAGCATCGGGACGGCCTCGGGTCAGCCCCAGCATTTT. Translating gives CASSIGTASGQPQHF.

This rearrangement joins TRBV6-1 to TRBJ1-2, with unresolved D. The V end lost 3 bases, the J end lost 4 bases, and 9 bases lay between the germline ends. CDR3 length: 13 amino acids. Germline V gene data show CDR1 as MNHNS and CDR2 as SASEGT. The CDR3 coding sequence is TGTGCCAGCAGTGAGGCCAGGACCTATGGCTACACCTTC. Translation gives CASSEARTYGYTF.

This chain uses TRBV6-5 with TRBJ2-1; TRBD2 matches at 11 bases. CDR3 length: 14 residues. Trimming at V came to 7 bases and at J to 12 bases, leaving 11 bases not matched to a gene. Germline CDR1 and CDR2: MNHEY and SVGAGI. The CDR3 here is CASTGTSGLGVQFF. CDR3 coding DNA: TGTGCCAGCACCGGGACTAGCGGTCTAGGCGTGCAGTTCTTC.

This clone is a singleton in its sample. V and J are TRBV24-1 and TRBJ1-1; no clear D. CDR3 size: 15 residues. Germline-derived CDR1 and CDR2 are KGHDR and SFDVKD. V lost 0 bases to trimming and J lost 3 bases, with 10 bases between them. CDR3 protein: CATSDLRVADTEAFF. As DNA, the CDR3 is TGTGCCACCAGTGATTTGAGGGTAGCGGACACTGAAGCTTTCTTT.

The chain joins TRBV30 to TRBJ1-2; D gene unclear. The CDR3 extends over 11 amino acids. Germline V gene lookup returns CDR1 GTSNPN and CDR2 SVGIG (reference sequence). V lost 1 base, J lost 5 bases, and 5 bases lay in between. CDR3 nucleotide sequence: TGTGCCTGGAGTGAGGGTTATGGCTACACCTTC. It specifies CAWSEGYGYTF.

In this sample, this clone turned up once. The chain combines TRBV28 with TRBJ2-7, with D uncertain. Trimming removed 4 bases at V and 0 bases at J, with 10 bases between. The CDR3 consists of 14 residues. The V gene's germline CDR1 is MDHEN and CDR2 SYDVKM. Written as DNA, the CDR3 is TGTGCCAGCAGTTCCCAGACACCCTCCTACGAGCAGTACTTC. Its protein product is CASSSQTPSYEQYF.